This T cell receptor (beta chain) was recovered during a study of blood T cell repertoires in COVID-19. Study-wide context: The analysed material was cDNA or gDNA that came from T cells, B-cell-depleted T cells, or PBMCs.

Trimming took off 2 bases at V and 4 bases at J, with 11 bases between the two ends. The CDR3 contains 14 residues. Germline CDR1 is MNHEY and CDR2 is SVGEGT. In the original processing: Estimated nucleated cell counts came from reference gene primer amplification. TCRdb keeps only in-frame clones here, not all; method: immunoSEQ multiplex PCR. The DNA was the basis for D and trimming; V, J and clone size are from that table. The data show about 240,000 clones, with roughly 90% seen just once and roughly 6.3% held by the top ten. In this sample, this clone turned up many times. The sequencing input was peripheral blood. The chain carries TRBV6-2 or TRBV6-3 and TRBJ1-2, with D possibly matching TRBD1 (5 bases). This sequence originates from a man between 60 and 75 years old with acute or convalescent COVID-19. DNA for the CDR3: TGTGCCAGCAGTTACAGTACAGGCACCTATGGCTACACCTTC. Its protein product is CASSYSTGTYGYTF.